A selection of T cell receptor beta chains follows, all from one sample in a study of shared clonotypes between healthy human individuals. TCRdb's table, derived via immunoSEQ multiplex PCR, lists solely in-frame clones and lacks some. This table holds 950,000 to 1,300,000 clones, around 74% found once. Input material: memory CD4+ T cells sorted from blood. The source is a young man in good health. CDR3s include the opening cysteine and the closing phenylalanine or tryptophan. The D gene is left open where the match is weak. Size is stated for part of the rows, as once, few or many counts, or as a class when the clone is expanded.

J	D	size	V	CDR3	DNA
TRBJ1-5	-	-	TRBV5-5	CASSLGFGNQPQHF	TGTGCCAGCAGCTTGGGTTTCGGCAATCAGCCCCAGCATTTT
TRBJ2-7	TRBD1	once	TRBV5-1	CASRNQGAYEQYF	TGCGCCAGCAGAAACCAGGGGGCCTACGAGCAGTACTTC
TRBJ2-1	TRBD2	-	TRBV7-2	CASSVGGVEFF	TGTGCCAGCAGCGTCGGGGGGGTGGAGTTCTTC
TRBJ1-1	-	-	TRBV5-1	CASSLGQLAVGTEAFF	TGCGCCAGCAGCTTGGGGCAGCTTGCCGTGGGGACTGAAGCTTTCTTT
TRBJ2-7	-	-	TRBV4-1	CASSQERTRSSYEQYF	TGCGCCAGCAGCCAAGAAAGGACCAGGAGCTCCTACGAGCAGTACTTC
TRBJ2-1	-	-	TRBV11-3	CASSLSSYNEQFF	TGTGCCAGCAGCCTCTCCTCCTACAATGAGCAGTTCTTC
TRBJ1-4	-	-	TRBV7-8	CASSLAMQGEFEKLFF	TGTGCCAGCAGCTTAGCGATGCAAGGGGAGTTTGAAAAACTGTTTTTT
TRBJ2-7	TRBD1	many	TRBV7-2	CASNTGTGPYEQYF	TGTGCCAGCAACACCGGGACAGGACCCTACGAGCAGTACTTC
TRBJ1-2	TRBD1	-	TRBV14	CASSPRGTGSYGYTF	TGTGCCAGCAGCCCGCGTGGGACAGGGTCCTATGGCTACACCTTC
TRBJ2-5	TRBD1	-	TRBV15	CATSSNQGAQETQYF	TGTGCCACCAGCAGTAACCAGGGGGCACAAGAGACCCAGTACTTC
TRBJ2-4	-	-	TRBV30	CASRYESIQYF	TGTGCCTCGAGGTATGAGAGCATTCAGTACTTC
TRBJ2-5	-	-	TRBV20-1	CSANKRETQYF	TGCAGTGCTAATAAGAGAGAGACCCAGTACTTC
TRBJ2-7	-	-	TRBV7-9	CASSLGWSVNSYEQYF	TGTGCCAGCAGCTTAGGGTGGAGCGTAAACTCCTACGAGCAGTACTTC
TRBJ2-7	-	-	TRBV12-5	CASGLSRDYEQYF	TGTGCTAGTGGTTTGTCCAGGGACTACGAGCAGTACTTC
TRBJ2-6	-	few	TRBV5-5	CASSLNRNGANVLTF	TGTGCCAGCAGCTTGAATCGAAATGGGGCCAACGTCCTGACTTTC
TRBJ2-5	TRBD2	few	TRBV7-2	CASSFIIAGGRETQYF	TGTGCCAGCAGCTTTATCATAGCGGGGGGGAGGGAGACCCAGTACTTC
TRBJ2-7	-	-	TRBV5-1	CASSYTGTQTYEQYF	TGCGCCAGCAGCTATACCGGGACACAAACCTACGAGCAGTACTTC
TRBJ1-2	-	-	TRBV19	CASSYDRYYGYTF	TGTGCCAGTAGCTACGACAGGTACTATGGCTACACCTTC
TRBJ2-5	TRBD2	-	TRBV7-9	CASSRGLAEETQYF	TGTGCCAGCAGCCGGGGACTAGCGGAAGAGACCCAGTACTTC
TRBJ2-4	TRBD1	-	TRBV7-9	CAPSRGRVDKNIQYF	TGTGCCCCGAGCAGGGGGCGCGTAGACAAAAACATTCAGTACTTC
TRBJ2-5	-	-	TRBV14	CASSQFSDAFQETQYF	TGTGCCAGCAGCCAGTTTAGCGACGCATTCCAAGAGACCCAGTACTTC
TRBJ2-3	TRBD2	-	TRBV27	CASSNLAGVVDTQYF	TGTGCCAGCAGCAACCTAGCGGGGGTGGTAGATACGCAGTATTTT
TRBJ1-2	TRBD1	few	TRBV19	CASSFQRDSKTNYGYTF	TGTGCCAGTAGTTTTCAACGGGACAGCAAGACTAACTATGGCTACACCTTC
TRBJ1-1	TRBD1	-	TRBV28	CASRARDRGWYTEAFF	TGTGCCAGCAGGGCCAGGGACAGGGGGTGGTACACTGAAGCTTTCTTT
TRBJ2-2	TRBD2	many	TRBV10-1	CASSESTSAANTGELFF	TGCGCCAGCAGTGAGTCGACTAGCGCTGCGAACACCGGGGAGCTGTTTTTT
TRBJ2-1	-	-	TRBV5-6	CASTPGTRNEQFF	TGTGCCAGCACCCCCGGGACCCGCAATGAGCAGTTCTTC
TRBJ2-7	TRBD1	-	TRBV5-1	CASSLGYGTGSEQYF	TGCGCCAGCAGCTTGGGATACGGGACAGGGAGCGAGCAGTACTTC
TRBJ1-5	-	-	TRBV10-3	CAISPRQDSNQPQHF	TGTGCCATCAGCCCGAGACAGGATTCTAATCAGCCCCAGCATTTT
TRBJ2-5	TRBD2	-	TRBV10-3	CAIRPGGSGFQETQYF	TGTGCCATCAGGCCCGGAGGTAGCGGGTTCCAAGAGACCCAGTACTTC
TRBJ2-5	-	-	TRBV2	CASNRGRLETQYF	TGTGCCAGCAACCGGGGGCGCTTGGAGACCCAGTACTTC
TRBJ1-5	-	few	TRBV30	CAWSVNRVMNQPQHF	TGTGCCTGGAGTGTAAACAGGGTGATGAATCAGCCCCAGCATTTT
TRBJ2-1	-	-	TRBV6-6	CASSYYSGGEQFF	TGTGCCAGCAGTTACTATTCCGGAGGGGAGCAGTTCTTC
TRBJ2-1	-	once	TRBV29-1	CSVSNRGSSSYNEQFF	TGCAGCGTCTCAAATCGGGGGAGCAGCTCCTACAATGAGCAGTTCTTC
TRBJ2-7	-	-	TRBV19	CASSTSGHSYEQYF	TGTGCCAGTAGTACCAGCGGACACTCCTACGAGCAGTACTTC
TRBJ2-7	TRBD1	-	TRBV25-1	CASSAGLGTGGYEQYF	TGTGCCAGCAGTGCAGGCCTCGGTACAGGGGGCTATGAGCAGTACTTC
TRBJ1-2	TRBD1	few	TRBV27	CASSPGTGYGYTF	TGTGCCAGCAGTCCCGGGACAGGCTATGGCTACACCTTC
TRBJ1-5	TRBD1	few	TRBV5-6	CASSRQGASQPQHF	TGTGCCAGCAGCCGACAGGGGGCGAGTCAGCCCCAGCATTTT
TRBJ2-2	-	-	TRBV19	CASSPLQYPNTGELFF	TGTGCCAGTAGCCCATTACAGTACCCGAACACCGGGGAGCTGTTTTTT
TRBJ1-6	TRBD1	-	TRBV5-3	CASSLDRGRSPLHF	TGTGCCAGCAGCTTGGACAGGGGGCGTTCACCCCTCCACTTT
TRBJ1-1	-	-	TRBV11-3	CASSLGADLEAFF	TGTGCCAGCAGCTTAGGAGCAGATCTTGAAGCTTTCTTT
TRBJ2-7	-	-	TRBV11-2	CASTHWGSSYEQYF	TGTGCCAGTACACACTGGGGGTCCTCCTACGAGCAGTACTTC
TRBJ2-3	-	once	TRBV10-1	CASSSVGGDTQYF	TGCGCCAGCAGCTCTGTAGGGGGTGATACGCAGTATTTT
TRBJ2-7	-	once	TRBV30	CAWRARRAGGLRSYEQYF	TGTGCCTGGAGGGCCCGGCGGGCAGGCGGTCTCCGCTCCTACGAGCAGTACTTC